The 30 T cell receptor beta chains listed next were all sequenced from one sample in a study of blood T cell repertoires in COVID-19. Here immunoSEQ multiplex PCR was the method, and the copy in TCRdb shows in-frame clones only, minus some. In the table there are 200,000 to 250,000 clones, 70% to 90% of which are singletons. Sequenced input: peripheral blood. The receptor source for this set is a middle-aged woman who had recovered from COVID-19.

CDR3 region: CATSGTRLAENTGELFF. Written as DNA, the CDR3 is TGTGCCACCAGCGGAACTCGACTGGCGGAGAACACCGGGGAGCTGTTTTTT. V gene TRBV15 combines with J gene TRBJ2-2, with D unclear. CDR1 is LNHNV and CDR2 is YYDKDF in the germline V gene (reference sequence). CDR3 length: 17 residues. V lost 5 bases and J 1 base, leaving 17 bases between the germline ends.

The chain carries TRBV5-6 and TRBJ2-7; D may be TRBD2 (6 bases). Germline CDR1 SGHDT, CDR2 YYEEEE. V lost 4 bases and J lost 1, with 18 bases in between. The CDR3 is made up of 16 amino acids. DNA for the CDR3: TGTGCCAGCAGCCTATTTCAGGGAGGACGTTCCTACGAGCAGTACTTC. Protein product: CASSLFQGGRSYEQYF.

This chain uses TRBV18 with TRBJ1-2; 7 bases map to TRBD1. CDR3 length equals 12 residues. Germline trimming cut 5 bases from V and 7 bases from J; bases unmatched to any gene: 4. CDR1 and CDR2 from the germline V gene are KGHSH and LQKENI. CDR3 sequence: CASSSTGVGYTF. For the CDR3, the DNA is TGTGCCAGCTCATCCACAGGGGTTGGCTACACCTTC.

The rearrangement links TRBV19 to TRBJ2-7, with 11 positions matching TRBD2. V was clipped by 5 bases and J by 7 bases; unmatched bases: 13. The CDR3 is 16 amino acids. Germline V gene data show CDR1 as LNHDA and CDR2 as SQIVND (reference sequence). The CDR3 DNA is TGTGCCAGTAGTCTCACAGGAGGGACTAGCGGAGGGGAGCAGTACTTC. This encodes CASSLTGGTSGGEQYF.

The chain has TRBV5-1 and TRBJ2-7, with TRBD1 as a possible D gene (6 bases). The CDR3 consists of 13 residues. Per germline, CDR1 SGHRS and CDR2 YFSETQ. Trimming stripped 0 bases from V and 5 bases from J, with 9 bases between. The CDR3 DNA is TGCGCCAGCAGCTTGGATAGACAGGACGAGCAGTACTTC. Protein product: CASSLDRQDEQYF. Full variable domain (remainder filled in from reference TRBV5-1 and TRBJ2-7): KAGVTQTPRYLIKTRGQQVTLSCSPISGHRSVSWYQQTPGQGLQFLFEYFSETQRNKGNFPGRFSGRQFSNSRSEMNVSTLELGDSALYLCASSLDRQDEQYFGPGTRLTVT.

This clone was observed a handful of times. J is TRBJ1-5 and V is TRBV6-4; no clear D gene. The CDR3 length is 15 residues. Germline lookup yields CDR1 MRHNA and CDR2 SNTAGT. The V and J ends lost 3 bases and 2 bases respectively, with 11 bases between them. In DNA form, the CDR3 reads TGTGCCAGCAGTGAGGGCGGAGGTCGCAATCAGCCCCAGCATTTT. Protein sequence: CASSEGGGRNQPQHF.

Regarding this clone: A much larger clone lies a single base off, so this may be a read error. CDR3 in amino acids: CASSLTGVDGYTF. For the CDR3, the DNA is TGTGCCAGCAGCTTGACGGGGGTTGATGGCTACACCTTC. The rearrangement uses TRBV5-4 and TRBJ1-2, with D perhaps matching TRBD1 (5 bases). Germline values: CDR1 SGHNT, CDR2 YYREEE (reference sequence). V was trimmed by 1 base and J by 6 bases, leaving 10 bases between them. The CDR3 extends over 13 amino acids.

This clone has just a few counts. V usage is TRBV6-4 and J usage is TRBJ2-3; 9 bases map to TRBD2. The CDR3 has 13 residues. Trimming removed 5 bases from V and 3 bases from J; junction bases left unmatched: 0. Germline V lookup: CDR1 MRHNA, CDR2 SNTAGT. The CDR3 loop is CASSTSGTDTQYF. As DNA, the CDR3 is TGTGCCAGCAGTACTAGCGGGACAGATACGCAGTATTTT.

The V gene is TRBV19, the J gene TRBJ2-1; 10 bases line up with TRBD2. Germline trimming cut 5 bases from V and 3 bases from J; bases unmatched to any gene: 10. CDR1 is LNHDA, CDR2 SQIVND, per germline (reference sequence). The CDR3 spans 17 residues. The DNA for the CDR3 is TGTGCCAGTAGTCTCCGGACTAGCGGCGGGGTCTACAATGAGCAGTTCTTC. Its translation: CASSLRTSGGVYNEQFF.

The CDR3 DNA is TGTGCCAGCAGCGTCGTGGGTTTCGGGGAGACTGAAGCTTTCTTT. Translated: CASSVVGFGETEAFF. The chain couples TRBV7-2 to TRBJ1-1; D call uncertain. Germline CDR1 and CDR2: SGHTA and FQGNSA. V lost 5 bases, J lost 5 bases, and 18 bases lay in between. The CDR3 runs to 15 residues. The full variable domain, completed using reference TRBV7-2 and TRBJ1-1, is GAGVSQSPSNKVTEKGKDVELRCDPISGHTALYWYRQSLGQGLEFLIYFQGNSAPDKSGLPSDRFSAERTGGSVSTLTIQRTQQEDSAVYLCASSVVGFGETEAFFGQGTRLTVV.

This chain links TRBV24-1 with TRBJ2-1; TRBD1 is a possible D gene (6 bases). Germline V gene lookup returns CDR1 KGHDR and CDR2 SFDVKD. This CDR3 spans 15 amino acids. V lost 4 bases, J lost 0 bases, and 9 bases lay in between. CDR3 DNA: TGTGCCACCAGTGACCAAGGGGGCTCCTACAATGAGCAGTTCTTC. Translation: CATSDQGGSYNEQFF.

In this sample, this clone turned up a few times. V gene TRBV4-2 combines with J gene TRBJ2-5, with 10 bases matching TRBD2. Germline loops: CDR1 LGHNA, CDR2 YNFKEQ. V dropped 0 bases and J dropped 5; count of bases not matched to a gene: 9. There are 17 residues in the CDR3. The CDR3, as DNA: TGTGCCAGCAGCCAAGAAACTAGCGGGGTTGGGTCCGAGACCCAGTACTTC. This encodes CASSQETSGVGSETQYF.

The sample holds one count of this clone. The V call is TRBV6-2 or TRBV6-3, the J call TRBJ2-3; 11 bases are a match to TRBD2. The V segment lost 6 bases and the J segment 4 bases; nucleotides outside the gene matches: 9. The CDR3 runs 16 residues. Looked up from germline, CDR1 is MNHEY and CDR2 is SVGEGT. CDR3 in DNA: TGTGCCAGCAGCCCCGGACTAGCGGGTTTCTCAGATACGCAGTATTTT. This encodes CASSPGLAGFSDTQYF.

This chain connects TRBV5-1 to TRBJ2-1, with 7 bases aligning to TRBD1. Germline V gene lookup returns CDR1 SGHRS and CDR2 YFSETQ. Trimming took 0 bases from V and 2 from J; bases not matched to a gene: 2. This CDR3 comprises 15 residues. For the CDR3, the DNA is TGCGCCAGCAGCTTGGAAGGGACAGCCTACAATGAGCAGTTCTTC. It yields the protein CASSLEGTAYNEQFF.

This clone was observed a single time. This chain uses TRBV5-6 with TRBJ2-1, with TRBD2 as a possible D gene (5 bases). With 1 base removed from V and 4 bases from J, the gap between germline ends came to 15 bases. The germline gives CDR1 SGHDT, CDR2 YYEEEE. The CDR3 spans 16 residues. The CDR3 DNA is TGTGCCAGCAGCTTGACCCTGACCGGGATATACAATGAGCAGTTCTTC. Amino acid sequence: CASSLTLTGIYNEQFF.

This chain links TRBV19 with TRBJ1-2; TRBD1 matches at 9 bases. CDR1 is LNHDA, CDR2 SQIVND, per germline (reference sequence). This CDR3 is 13 amino acids long. V shed 6 bases and J 2 bases; nucleotides not matched to a gene: 1. The CDR3 bases are TGTGCCAGTAGCGGACAGGGGAACTATGGCTACACCTTC. It yields the protein CASSGQGNYGYTF.

About this clone: The identical CDR3 is also encoded by other nucleotide sequences in the sample. This sequence joins TRBV7-2 and TRBJ1-2, with 10 bases lining up with TRBD1. Looked up from germline, CDR1 is SGHTA and CDR2 is FQGNSA. Trimming at V came to 1 base and at J to 4 bases, leaving 0 bases not matched to a gene. The CDR3 has 14 amino acids. The CDR3 DNA sequence: TGTGCCAGCAGCTTAGGGACAGGGGGCTATGGCTACACCTTC. It codes for CASSLGTGGYGYTF.

The chain's CDR3 is CASSFGTDNSPLHF. CDR3 nucleotides: TGTGCCAGCAGCTTCGGGACAGATAATTCACCCCTCCACTTT. The rearrangement links TRBV7-3 to TRBJ1-6; 7 bases match TRBD1. J gave up 5 bases and V 3 bases, and 1 base lay outside the gene matches. There are 14 residues in the CDR3. Germline-derived CDR1 and CDR2 are SGHTA and FQGTGA.

This chain uses TRBV6-5 with TRBJ2-1, with a weak D call TRBD1 (6 bases). The V gene's germline CDR1 is MNHEY and CDR2 SVGAGI. This CDR3 is 14 amino acids long. Trimming took off 6 bases at V and 4 bases at J, with 13 bases between the two ends. CDR3: CASSRTARYNEQFF. CDR3 bases: TGTGCCAGCAGCCGGACAGCTCGTTACAATGAGCAGTTCTTC.

Regarding this clone: The same CDR3 arises from other DNA sequences in this sample as well. The chain recombines TRBV27 with TRBJ2-7, with 11 bases identical to TRBD2. Germline assignment: CDR1 MNHEY and CDR2 SMNVEV (reference sequence). The length of the CDR3 is 17 residues. With 3 bases clipped from V and 3 bases from J, the junction kept 10 bases outside the gene matches. The CDR3 DNA is TGTGCCAGCAGTTTTGCCCCCCGGCTAGCGGGAGGCTACGAGCAGTACTTC. Translation gives CASSFAPRLAGGYEQYF.

The rearrangement joins TRBV5-5 to TRBJ1-2; 7 bases match TRBD1. Looked up from germline, CDR1 is SGHKS and CDR2 is YYEKEE (reference sequence). The CDR3 spans 15 residues. V was pared by 0 bases and J by 5 bases, with 7 bases of the junction left unmatched. The CDR3 is CASSLAGGGPYGYTF. The CDR3 region has the DNA TGTGCCAGCAGCTTGGCAGGGGGAGGCCCGTATGGCTACACCTTC.

The V gene is TRBV11-3, the J gene TRBJ2-7; the D is unclear. The V gene's germline CDR1 is SGHNT and CDR2 YENEEA. The CDR3 loop spans 16 amino acids. V was clipped by 5 bases and J by 1 base, with 18 bases between them. Here the CDR3 DNA reads TGTGCCAGCAGCCTTACTTCCGGGTCGTCGTCCTACGAGCAGTACTTC. Translating gives CASSLTSGSSSYEQYF.

The chain employs TRBV7-9 and TRBJ1-2, with 10 bases fitting TRBD1. The CDR3 runs to 19 residues. Germline V gives CDR1 SEHNR, CDR2 FQNEAQ (reference sequence). V gave up 5 bases and J gave up 2 bases; unmatched junction bases: 17. The CDR3 nucleotides are TGTGCCAGCAGCGCAAACTCCGGGACAGGGGAACCGAAGAACTATGGCTACACCTTC. Protein product: CASSANSGTGEPKNYGYTF.

The chain uses TRBV6-2 or TRBV6-3 and TRBJ2-1; D is perhaps TRBD1 (5 bases). This CDR3 spans 14 amino acids. Trimming left V 2 bases short and J 4 bases short, with 9 bases between. Germline CDR1 is MNHEY and CDR2 is SVGEGT. The CDR3 protein is CASSYETAYNEQFF. The CDR3 DNA sequence: TGTGCCAGCAGTTACGAGACAGCTTACAATGAGCAGTTCTTC.

The chain combines TRBV7-2 with TRBJ2-7, with 9 bases identical to TRBD1. The ends lost 0 bases at V and 1 base at J; junction bases unmatched: 1. The CDR3 spans 15 residues. Germline-derived CDR1 and CDR2 are SGHTA and FQGNSA. CDR3: CASSLATGGSYEQYF. The CDR3 bases are TGTGCCAGCAGCTTAGCGACAGGGGGGTCCTACGAGCAGTACTTC.

The CDR3 region is CASSQDGRTDTQYF. Written as DNA, the CDR3 is TGCGCCAGCAGCCAGGATGGAAGGACAGATACGCAGTATTTT. V and J are TRBV5-1 and TRBJ2-3, with no clear D. This CDR3 is built from 14 residues. Trimming shortened V by 4 bases and J by 3 bases, and 12 bases separated the two germline ends. The germline gives CDR1 SGHRS, CDR2 YFSETQ.

The chain employs TRBV6-2 or TRBV6-3 and TRBJ1-2, with 9 nucleotides matching TRBD1. Losses at the gene ends were 2 bases for V and 5 bases for J; bases not matched to a gene: 9. The CDR3 consists of 16 residues. Germline V lookup: CDR1 MNHEY, CDR2 SVGEGT. CDR3 nucleotide sequence: TGTGCCAGCAGTTACCCATCCGGGACAGGGAGTTATGGCTACACCTTC. This gives the protein CASSYPSGTGSYGYTF.

The rearrangement uses TRBV6-1 and TRBJ2-3; the D gene is possibly TRBD2 (6 bases). CDR1 and CDR2 from the germline V gene are MNHNS and SASEGT. Trimming shortened V by 4 bases and J by 0 bases, and 14 bases separated the two germline ends. The CDR3 consists of 16 residues. CDR3 coding DNA: TGTGCCAGCAGTGGGGGGACTGCACACAGCACAGATACGCAGTATTTT. This codes for CASSGGTAHSTDTQYF.

This chain connects TRBV28 to TRBJ1-4; no clear D. The CDR3 sequence is 14 residues long. V dropped 2 bases and J dropped 6 bases, with 10 bases sitting between them. Germline values: CDR1 MDHEN, CDR2 SYDVKM. The CDR3 region has the DNA TGTGCCAGCAGTTTACGGCAGGTGTATGAAAAACTGTTTTTT. This translates into CASSLRQVYEKLFF.

This rearrangement joins TRBV30 to TRBJ2-1, with TRBD1 identical over 9 bases. This CDR3 comprises 16 residues. V lost 0 bases and J lost 7; bases outside the gene matches: 10. In germline, CDR1 is GTSNPN, CDR2 SVGIG (reference sequence). CDR3 sequence: CAWSVRGQGVFNEQFF. In DNA, the CDR3 is TGTGCCTGGAGTGTACGGGGACAGGGTGTTTTTAATGAGCAGTTCTTC.